One sample yielded the 26 T cell receptor beta chains listed below, sequenced in a study of post-analysis software for immune sequencing data. Antigens for these TCRs are unknown. General study results and limits: TRBV5-6, TRBV5-1 and TRBV20-1 belonged to a set of about 5 TRBV segments that were more frequent in patients than controls.

Unique molecular identifiers had been added to the TCR beta cDNA libraries. TCRdb itself ran the PCR reads through MiXCR, one entry per CDR3 protein. The sample records some 890,000 distinct CDR3 sequences, approximately 50% being singletons. Material for sequencing was blood. These receptors were taken from a girl between 10 and 17 years old with multiple sclerosis.

The gene calls are TRBV10-3 and TRBJ2-1; D is perhaps TRBD1 or TRBD2 (5 bases each). The CDR3 covers 15 residues. V was pared by 6 bases and J by 9 bases, with 21 bases between. Germline CDR1 is ENHRY and CDR2 is SYGVKD. DNA for the CDR3: TGTGCCATCAGGGGCGGCGGTCAGGGAGAAGGTGAGCAGTTCTTC. It encodes CAIRGGGQGEGEQFF.

The chain links TRBV9 to TRBJ2-1; 8 nucleotides align to TRBD1. Germline-derived CDR1 and CDR2 are SGDLS and YYNGEE. The length of the CDR3 is 15 residues. Germline trimming cut 2 bases from V and 7 bases from J; bases unmatched to any gene: 8. In DNA form, the CDR3 reads TGTGCCAGCAGCGTGGACAGGGCCCTCGGTAATGAGCAGTTCTTC. It translates to CASSVDRALGNEQFF.

V gene TRBV9 combines with J gene TRBJ2-7; 7 bases line up with TRBD1. The CDR3 extends over 15 amino acids. The V gene end was trimmed by 3 bases and the J gene end by 6 bases; junction bases not matched to a gene: 12. From germline, CDR1 is SGDLS and CDR2 YYNGEE. CDR3 region: CASSASGTAPSEQYF. CDR3 nucleotide sequence: TGTGCCAGCAGCGCCTCCGGGACAGCGCCCTCCGAGCAGTACTTC.

The chain couples TRBV20-1 to TRBJ2-1; the D is unclear. The V gene lost 3 bases and the J gene lost 3 bases, with 12 bases spanning the gap. Germline CDR1 and CDR2: DFQATT and SNEGSKA (reference sequence). The CDR3 runs to 14 residues. CDR3 coding DNA: TGCAGTGCTAGCACCCCAAGGAGCTACAATGAGCAGTTCTTC. Its translation is CSASTPRSYNEQFF.

This clonotype has only one observation. J is TRBJ1-2 and V is TRBV7-9, with a possible D match to TRBD1 (6 bases). V was clipped by 5 bases and J by 8 bases, with 15 bases between them. Per the germline V gene, CDR1 is SEHNR and CDR2 is FQNEAQ (reference sequence). The CDR3 runs 13 residues. DNA for the CDR3: TGTGCCAGCAGCCCAACAGGGTTTCTCGGCTACACCTTC. This translates into CASSPTGFLGYTF.

In nucleotides, the CDR3 is TGCAGCGTGGCCACAGGGGGGGGCTACAATGAGCAGTTCTTC. This codes for CSVATGGGYNEQFF. This chain links TRBV29-1 with TRBJ2-1, with D tentatively TRBD1 (8 bases). V lost 6 bases and J 3 bases, leaving 15 bases between the germline ends. CDR3 length equals 14 residues. Germline loops: CDR1 SQVTM, CDR2 ANQGSEA.

This clonotype was detected only once. The chain recombines TRBV20-1 with TRBJ2-4; 12 positions agree with TRBD2. Germline lookup yields CDR1 DFQATT and CDR2 SNEGSKA (reference sequence). Trimming took 6 bases from V and 8 from J; bases not matched to a gene: 11. The CDR3 spans 15 residues. For the CDR3, the DNA is TGCAGTGCAGAACAGAGGACTAGCGGGGCGGACATTCAGTACTTC. Translation gives CSAEQRTSGADIQYF.

This clonotype was found a few times. This rearrangement joins TRBV5-6 to TRBJ2-7, with D perhaps TRBD1 (6 bases). Per germline, CDR1 SGHDT and CDR2 YYEEEE. The V end was cut by 1 base, the J end by 6 bases, with 11 bases between. The CDR3 length is 13 residues. CDR3: CASSLTGFGEQYF. DNA of the CDR3: TGTGCCAGCAGCTTGACAGGGTTCGGCGAGCAGTACTTC.

The chain is built from TRBV18 and TRBJ2-3, with 10 bases identical to TRBD1. V trimming: 2 bases; J trimming: 4 bases; junction bases outside the gene matches: 3. CDR3 length: 15 amino acids. Germline V gene data show CDR1 as KGHSH and CDR2 as LQKENI. CDR3 coding DNA: TGTGCCAGCTCACCAACCGGGACAGGGGCAGATACGCAGTATTTT. It codes for CASSPTGTGADTQYF.

This rearrangement joins TRBV6-1 to TRBJ2-5; possibly TRBD2 for D (5 bases). This CDR3 has 15 amino acids. Trimming removed 4 bases at V and 1 base at J, with 13 bases between. The germline V gene has CDR1 MNHNS and CDR2 SASEGT. The CDR3 sequence: CASSATGILQETQYF. The CDR3 nucleotides read TGTGCCAGCAGTGCCACCGGGATCCTCCAAGAGACCCAGTACTTC.

The chain is built from TRBV20-1 and TRBJ2-1, with D possibly matching TRBD2 (6 bases). This CDR3 is 16 amino acids long. V dropped 1 base and J dropped 0 bases, with 13 bases sitting between them. CDR1 and CDR2 (germline): DFQATT, SNEGSKA (reference sequence). In nucleotides, the CDR3 is TGCAGTGCTAGAGGGTCCGGGACTCGCTCCTACAATGAGCAGTTCTTC. It codes for CSARGSGTRSYNEQFF.

This sequence joins TRBV7-9 and TRBJ2-4, with a possible D match to TRBD1 (6 bases). This CDR3 region has 12 residues. CDR1 is SEHNR and CDR2 is FQNEAQ in the germline V gene (reference sequence). The V end lost 3 bases, the J end lost 8 bases, and 8 bases lay between the germline ends. CDR3 region: CASSFPGDIQYF. As DNA, the CDR3 is TGTGCCAGCAGCTTCCCAGGGGACATTCAGTACTTC.

This clonotype was seen only a few times. The gene calls are TRBV18 and TRBJ2-6; 10 bases fit TRBD1. This CDR3 spans 17 amino acids. V shed 6 bases, J shed 2 bases, and the junction held 7 bases outside the gene matches. Per the germline V gene, CDR1 is KGHSH and CDR2 is LQKENI. The CDR3 protein is CASSSGTGAPGANVLTF. CDR3 nucleotide sequence: TGTGCCAGCTCCTCCGGGACAGGGGCCCCTGGGGCCAACGTCCTGACTTTC.

This clonotype appeared a few times. The chain uses TRBV6-5 and TRBJ1-4; D gene ambiguous. The CDR3 length is 14 residues. Germline lookup yields CDR1 MNHEY and CDR2 SVGAGI. V was pared by 6 bases and J by 7 bases, with 15 bases between. CDR3 protein: CASSSRPRGEKLFF. The CDR3 region has the DNA TGTGCCAGCAGCTCCCGGCCTAGAGGTGAAAAACTGTTTTTT.

CDR3: CASSPQGASSGVRAKNIQYF. As DNA, the CDR3 is TGTGCCAGCAGCCCCCAAGGGGCTTCTAGCGGGGTGCGTGCCAAAAACATTCAGTACTTC. This chain uses TRBV7-3 with TRBJ2-4; 9 bases align to TRBD2. The CDR3 consists of 20 residues. Germline CDR1 SGHTA, CDR2 FQGTGA. Unmatched junction bases numbered 18, after V lost 5 bases and J lost 1 base.

This CDR3 reads CASSQVVGVEQYF. For the CDR3, the DNA is TGTGCCAGCAGCCAAGTGGTCGGGGTCGAGCAGTACTTC. The genes are TRBV14 and TRBJ2-7, with D tentatively TRBD2 (5 bases). The CDR3 extends over 13 amino acids. Trimming pared 1 base from V and 6 bases from J, leaving 10 bases between. Per the germline V gene, CDR1 is SGHDN and CDR2 is FVKESK.

This clonotype came up a few times. The chain combines TRBV7-3 with TRBJ2-1, with 9 bases that match TRBD1. This CDR3 contains 17 residues. The germline V gene encodes CDR1 SGHTA and CDR2 FQGTGA. The V segment lost 4 bases and the J segment 7 bases; nucleotides outside the gene matches: 14. For the CDR3, the DNA is TGTGCCAGCAGCTCCGGCAACGGACAGGGGCGCGGGAATGAGCAGTTCTTC. As protein: CASSSGNGQGRGNEQFF.

The rearrangement uses TRBV3-1 and TRBJ2-6, with D uncertain. V dropped 0 bases and J dropped 2 bases, with 11 bases sitting between them. Germline V gene data show CDR1 as LGHDT and CDR2 as YNNKEL (reference sequence). CDR3 length: 17 residues. CDR3 coding DNA: TGTGCCAGCAGCCAAGATATAGTAGGAACTGGGGCCAACGTCCTGACTTTC. Its protein is CASSQDIVGTGANVLTF.

The J gene is TRBJ2-1, the V gene TRBV10-3; D perhaps matches TRBD2 (6 bases). CDR1 and CDR2 from the germline V gene are ENHRY and SYGVKD. The CDR3 has 14 residues. Trimming shortened V by 0 bases and J by 9 bases, and 12 bases separated the two germline ends. This CDR3 reads CAISESRESGEQFF. CDR3 nucleotide sequence: TGTGCCATCAGTGAGTCACGGGAGTCTGGTGAGCAGTTCTTC.

This chain uses TRBV7-9 with TRBJ2-1; unclear D gene. Between the trimmed V and J ends, which lost 6 bases and 10 bases, there was a span of 16 bases. The germline V gene has CDR1 SEHNR and CDR2 FQNEAQ (reference sequence). This CDR3 has 13 residues. The CDR3 DNA reads TGTGCCAGCAGACCGGACCATAGCAACGAGCAGTTCTTC. It is translated as CASRPDHSNEQFF.

The rearrangement links TRBV4-1 to TRBJ2-7, with TRBD1 as a possible D gene (5 bases). The V gene lost 3 bases and the J gene lost 2 bases, with 11 bases spanning the gap. This CDR3 is built from 14 residues. Germline CDR1 is MGHRA and CDR2 is YSYEKL. The CDR3 DNA follows: TGCGCCAGCAGCCAGGAGCAGGGCGCCTACGAGCAGTACTTC. Encoded protein: CASSQEQGAYEQYF.

The V and J genes are TRBV6-2 or TRBV6-3 and TRBJ2-4; D is ambiguous. With the DNA end fitting TRBJ2-7 better, the J assignment may be wrong. CDR1 is MNHEY and CDR2 is SVGEGT in the germline V gene. The CDR3 is made up of 11 amino acids. As DNA, the CDR3 is TGTGCCAGCAGTTACCCCACCGAGCAGTACTTC. The encoded protein is CASSYPTEQYF.

The CDR3 is CASSPQGSVSTDTQYF. The CDR3 DNA is TGTGCCAGCAGCCCGCAGGGTAGCGTTAGCACAGATACGCAGTATTTT. This sequence joins TRBV7-3 and TRBJ2-3, with D tentatively TRBD1 or TRBD2 (5 bases each). Germline V lookup: CDR1 SGHTA, CDR2 FQGTGA. The CDR3 is 16 residues long. V was shortened by 5 bases and J by 0 bases, with 15 bases between the two germline ends.

The chain recombines TRBV5-1 with TRBJ2-1; tentatively, D is TRBD1 (6 bases). Trimming took 3 bases from V and 8 from J, leaving 15 bases between them. Germline V gives CDR1 SGHRS, CDR2 YFSETQ. The CDR3 totals 14 residues. CDR3 protein: CASSWGLEGDEQFF. DNA for the CDR3: TGCGCCAGCAGCTGGGGTTTAGAGGGGGATGAGCAGTTCTTC.

This chain joins TRBV12-3 or TRBV12-4 and TRBJ2-4; 11 positions match TRBD1. The CDR3 loop spans 16 amino acids. V shed 6 bases, J shed 8 bases, and the junction held 12 bases outside the gene matches. CDR3 sequence (DNA): TGTGCCAGCAGCCCGGGACAGGGGGTGGGGGGGGACATTCAGTACTTC. It translates to CASSPGQGVGGDIQYF.

This clonotype was seen a handful of times. The rearrangement uses TRBV5-1 and TRBJ2-5; possibly TRBD1 for D (6 bases). The DNA matches TRBJ2-7 better at its end, which makes the J call doubtful. This CDR3 is built from 17 residues. The germline V gene has CDR1 SGHRS and CDR2 YFSETQ. In DNA, the CDR3 is TGCGCCAGCAGCTTGGACGCGCTGAGGACAGTAGCCTACGAGCAGTACTTC. Translation gives CASSLDALRTVAYEQYF.